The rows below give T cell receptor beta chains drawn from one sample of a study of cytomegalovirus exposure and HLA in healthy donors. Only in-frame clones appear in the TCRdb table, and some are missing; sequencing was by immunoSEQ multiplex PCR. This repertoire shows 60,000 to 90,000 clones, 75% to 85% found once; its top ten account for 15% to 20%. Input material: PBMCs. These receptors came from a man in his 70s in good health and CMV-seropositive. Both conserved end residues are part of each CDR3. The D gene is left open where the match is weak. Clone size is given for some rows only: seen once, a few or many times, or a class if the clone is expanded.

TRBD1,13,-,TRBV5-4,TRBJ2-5,CASSMTGWETQYF,TGTGCCAGCAGCATGACAGGGTGGGAGACCCAGTACTTC
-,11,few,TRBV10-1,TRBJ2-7,CASSDGREQYF,TGCGCCAGCAGTGATGGGCGCGAGCAGTACTTC
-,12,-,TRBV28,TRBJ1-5,CASSMAVQPQHF,TGTGCCAGCAGTATGGCGGTCCAGCCCCAGCATTTT
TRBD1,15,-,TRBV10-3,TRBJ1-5,CAIRPGTGINQPQHF,TGTGCCATCAGACCCGGGACAGGGATCAATCAGCCCCAGCATTTT
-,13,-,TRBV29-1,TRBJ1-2,CSVEKGPDYGYTF,TGCAGCGTTGAAAAGGGGCCGGACTATGGCTACACCTTC
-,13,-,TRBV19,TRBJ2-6,CASSPPGANVLTF,TGTGCCAGTAGTCCTCCGGGGGCCAACGTCCTGACTTTC
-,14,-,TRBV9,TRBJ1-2,CASSDAQDNYGYTF,TGTGCCAGCAGCGACGCCCAGGATAACTATGGCTACACCTTC
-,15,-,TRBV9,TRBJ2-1,CASSPAWSSYNEQFF,TGTGCCAGCAGCCCTGCCTGGAGCTCCTACAATGAGCAGTTCTTC
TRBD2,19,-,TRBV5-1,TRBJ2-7,CASSGAGGLAEPAIYEQYF,TGCGCCAGCAGCGGGGCGGGGGGACTAGCGGAGCCCGCGATCTACGAGCAGTACTTC
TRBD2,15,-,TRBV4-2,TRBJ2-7,CASSQEAGGVSEQYF,TGTGCCAGCAGCCAAGAGGCGGGGGGAGTAAGCGAGCAGTACTTC
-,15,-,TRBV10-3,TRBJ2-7,CAMSLGAGAGYEQYF,TGTGCCATGTCCTTAGGGGCAGGGGCCGGGTACGAGCAGTACTTC
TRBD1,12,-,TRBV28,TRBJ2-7,CAVGTGVYEQYF,TGTGCCGTCGGGACAGGGGTCTACGAGCAGTACTTC
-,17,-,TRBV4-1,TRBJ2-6,CASSQNPQGGAANVLTF,TGCGCCAGCAGCCAAAACCCCCAGGGGGGAGCCGCCAACGTCCTGACTTTC
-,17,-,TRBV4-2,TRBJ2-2,CASSQARGGPNTGELFF,TGTGCCAGCAGCCAAGCGCGTGGAGGGCCGAACACCGGGGAGCTGTTTTTT
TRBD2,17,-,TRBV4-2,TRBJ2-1,CASSPEKAGGLYNEQFF,TGTGCCAGCAGCCCCGAGAAAGCGGGAGGACTCTACAATGAGCAGTTCTTC
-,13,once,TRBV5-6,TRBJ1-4,CASSLTQTGESLF,TGTGCCAGCAGCTTGACTCAGACCGGGGAATCACTTTTT
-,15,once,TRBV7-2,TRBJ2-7,CASSLDQGSPYEQYF,TGTGCCAGCAGCTTAGACCAGGGGTCCCCCTACGAGCAGTACTTC
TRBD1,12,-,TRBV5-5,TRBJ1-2,CASSRDRGSYTF,TGTGCCAGCAGCAGGGACAGGGGCAGCTACACCTTC
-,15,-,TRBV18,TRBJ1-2,CASSPLAGEVSGYTF,TGTGCCAGCTCACCACTTGCGGGGGAAGTGTCTGGCTACACCTTC
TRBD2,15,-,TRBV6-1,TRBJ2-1,CASPAGLAGDYEQFF,TGTGCCAGCCCGGCCGGGCTAGCGGGAGACTATGAGCAGTTCTTC
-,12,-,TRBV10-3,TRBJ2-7,CAISPGHYEQYF,TGTGCCATCAGCCCGGGACACTACGAGCAGTACTTC
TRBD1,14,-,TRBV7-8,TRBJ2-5,CASSLRDRAETQYF,TGTGCCAGCAGCCTCCGGGACAGGGCTGAGACCCAGTACTTC
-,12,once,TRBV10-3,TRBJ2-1,CAIRSGYNEQFF,TGTGCCATCCGGAGCGGTTACAATGAGCAGTTCTTC
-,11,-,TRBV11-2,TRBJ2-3,CASSHTDTQYF,TGTGCCAGCAGCCATACAGATACGCAGTATTTT
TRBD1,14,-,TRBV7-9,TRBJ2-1,CASSPQGISNEQFF,TGTGCCAGCAGCCCACAGGGGATATCCAATGAGCAGTTCTTC
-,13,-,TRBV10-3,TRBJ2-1,CATRPVVAPEQFF,TGTGCCACCCGACCTGTTGTAGCCCCGGAGCAGTTCTTC
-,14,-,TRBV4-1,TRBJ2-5,CASSLYGGQETQYF,TGCGCCAGCAGCCTCTACGGGGGACAAGAGACCCAGTACTTC
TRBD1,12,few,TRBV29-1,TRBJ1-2,CSVGTGVDGYTF,TGCAGCGTTGGCACAGGGGTCGATGGCTACACCTTC
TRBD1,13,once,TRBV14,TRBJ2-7,CASSQDRQGRHYF,TGTGCCAGCAGCCAAGATCGACAGGGGAGGCACTACTTC
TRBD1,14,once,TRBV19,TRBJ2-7,CASSPPTGGHEQYF,TGTGCCAGTAGTCCGCCAACAGGGGGCCACGAGCAGTACTTC
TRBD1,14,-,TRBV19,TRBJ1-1,CASSRGQPNTEAFF,TGTGCCAGTAGTAGGGGACAGCCAAACACTGAAGCTTTCTTT
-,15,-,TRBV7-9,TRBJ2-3,CASSSRVLNTDTQYF,TGTGCCAGCAGCTCCCGGGTTTTAAACACAGATACGCAGTATTTT
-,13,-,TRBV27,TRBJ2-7,CASSFSVRKEQYF,TGTGCCAGCAGTTTTAGCGTCCGAAAGGAGCAGTACTTC
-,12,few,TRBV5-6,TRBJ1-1,CASGGQGTEAFF,TGTGCCAGCGGTGGTCAGGGGACTGAAGCTTTCTTT
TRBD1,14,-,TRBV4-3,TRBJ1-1,CASSQGQGWTEAFF,TGCGCCAGCAGCCAGGGACAGGGTTGGACTGAAGCTTTCTTT
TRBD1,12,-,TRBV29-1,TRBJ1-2,CSASRDRQSYTF,TGCAGCGCATCCAGGGACAGGCAGAGCTACACCTTC
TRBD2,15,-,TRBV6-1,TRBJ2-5,CASREMLAGGKTQYF,TGTGCCAGCAGGGAGATGCTAGCGGGGGGCAAGACCCAGTACTTC
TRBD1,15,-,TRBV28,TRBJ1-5,CASTGGQISNQPQHF,TGTGCCAGTACAGGGGGGCAGATTAGCAATCAGCCCCAGCATTTT
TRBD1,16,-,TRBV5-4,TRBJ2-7,CATHTRQGPKLYEQYF,TGTGCCACCCACACCCGACAGGGGCCCAAACTGTACGAGCAGTACTTC
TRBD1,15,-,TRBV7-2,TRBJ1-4,CASSKQGALDEKLFF,TGTGCCAGCAGCAAACAGGGGGCGCTCGATGAAAAACTGTTTTTT
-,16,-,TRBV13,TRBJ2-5,CASSKTGRMTGETQYF,TGTGCCAGCTCGAAGACGGGCAGGATGACGGGGGAGACCCAGTACTTC
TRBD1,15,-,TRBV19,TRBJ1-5,CASSVRQGSNQPQHF,TGTGCCAGTAGTGTCAGACAGGGGAGCAATCAGCCCCAGCATTTT
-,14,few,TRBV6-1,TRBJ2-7,CASSELESSYEQYF,TGTGCCAGCAGTGAACTGGAGAGCTCCTACGAGCAGTACTTC
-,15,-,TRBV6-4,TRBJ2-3,CASSDGGTSTDTQYF,TGTGCCAGCAGTGACGGCGGTACTAGCACAGATACGCAGTATTTT
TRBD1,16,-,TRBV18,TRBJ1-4,CASSRSGQEFNEKLFF,TGTGCCAGCTCACGATCCGGACAGGAGTTTAATGAAAAACTGTTTTTT
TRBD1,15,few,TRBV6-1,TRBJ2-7,CASSEGAGGLGKQYF,TGTGCCAGCAGTGAAGGGGCAGGGGGCCTGGGTAAGCAGTACTTC
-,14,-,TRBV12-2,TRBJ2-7,CASRKDRGPGLKYF,TGTGCAAGTCGTAAGGACAGGGGTCCGGGTTTGAAGTACTTC
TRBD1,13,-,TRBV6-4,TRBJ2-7,CASSDEQGDEQYF,TGTGCCAGCAGTGATGAACAGGGGGACGAGCAGTACTTC
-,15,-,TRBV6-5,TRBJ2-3,CASSYSQGNTDTQYF,TGTGCCAGCAGTTACTCACAGGGAAACACAGATACGCAGTATTTT
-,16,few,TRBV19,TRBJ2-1,CASSGGSLGVGNEQFF,TGTGCCAGTAGTGGAGGATCACTAGGAGTCGGCAATGAGCAGTTCTTC
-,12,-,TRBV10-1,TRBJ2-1,CASSSDGNEQFF,TGCGCCAGCAGTTCCGACGGGAATGAGCAGTTCTTC
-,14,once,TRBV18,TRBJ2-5,CASSPGHEQETQYF,TGTGCCAGCTCACCGGGGCACGAACAAGAGACCCAGTACTTC
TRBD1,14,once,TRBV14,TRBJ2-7,CASSPGQGAYEQYF,TGTGCCAGCAGCCCGGGACAGGGGGCCTACGAGCAGTACTTC
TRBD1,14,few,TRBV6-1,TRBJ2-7,CASTTGQGLYEQYF,TGTGCCAGCACCACCGGACAGGGTCTCTACGAGCAGTACTTC
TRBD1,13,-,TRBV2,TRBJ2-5,CASRDRVAETQYF,TGTGCCAGCAGGGACAGGGTGGCGGAGACCCAGTACTTC
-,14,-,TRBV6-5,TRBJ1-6,CASRSQGYNSPLHF,TGTGCCAGCAGATCACAGGGCTATAATTCACCCCTCCACTTT
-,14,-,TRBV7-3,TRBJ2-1,CASSLGGADNEQFF,TGTGCCAGCAGCTTAGGGGGGGCCGACAATGAGCAGTTCTTC
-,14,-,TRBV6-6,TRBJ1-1,CASTKTGSHSEAFF,TGTGCCAGCACTAAAACAGGGTCACATTCTGAAGCTTTCTTT
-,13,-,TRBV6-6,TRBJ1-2,CASSYEGRDGYTF,TGTGCCAGCAGTTACGAGGGGAGGGATGGCTACACCTTC